What follows are 27 T cell receptor beta chains derived from one specimen sequenced in a study of blood T cell repertoires in COVID-19. Only in-frame clones appear in the TCRdb table, and some are missing; sequencing was by immunoSEQ multiplex PCR. The sample yields around 100,000 clones, 85% to 90% seen once. The source material was peripheral blood. The source is a woman between 50 and 59 years old with acute or convalescent COVID-19.

This chain links TRBV30 with TRBJ1-1, with unresolved D. V lost 2 bases and J lost 1, with 14 bases in between. The germline V gene encodes CDR1 GTSNPN and CDR2 SVGIG (reference sequence). CDR3 length: 15 amino acids. The CDR3 is CAWSRRLKWNTEAFF. The CDR3 DNA reads as TGTGCCTGGAGTAGGAGATTAAAGTGGAACACTGAAGCTTTCTTT.

This chain joins TRBV28 and TRBJ2-5; weak D call: TRBD1 (6 bases). Germline values: CDR1 MDHEN, CDR2 SYDVKM. Trimming left V 7 bases short and J 5 bases short, with 17 bases between. CDR3 length equals 14 residues. CDR3 in DNA: TGTGCCAGCACCCGGACAGCGGTGACTGAGACCCAGTACTTC. This encodes CASTRTAVTETQYF.

This chain connects TRBV15 to TRBJ2-1, with TRBD1 identical over 7 bases. Trimming took 4 bases from V and 0 from J; bases not matched to a gene: 6. Germline V gene data show CDR1 as LNHNV and CDR2 as YYDKDF (reference sequence). The CDR3 totals 16 residues. This CDR3 is CATSTWTGGSYNEQFF. The DNA for the CDR3 is TGTGCCACCAGCACCTGGACAGGAGGCTCCTACAATGAGCAGTTCTTC.

The chain uses TRBV10-2 and TRBJ2-7; D remains ambiguous. CDR1 and CDR2 (germline): WSHSY, SAAADI. Trimming removed 8 bases at V and 7 bases at J, with 9 bases between. The CDR3 totals 10 residues. In nucleotides, the CDR3 is TGCGCCAGCGCCGGGTTGGAGCAGTACTTC. Its translation: CASAGLEQYF.

V and J are TRBV28 and TRBJ1-1; 7 bases are a match to TRBD1. The CDR3 spans 14 residues. Per the germline V gene, CDR1 is MDHEN and CDR2 is SYDVKM. The trim removed 2 bases at V and 4 bases at J, leaving 4 bases unmatched. The CDR3 loop is CASSLVRGPTEAFF. The CDR3 DNA follows: TGTGCCAGCAGTTTAGTAAGGGGGCCCACTGAAGCTTTCTTT.

The chain carries TRBV5-1 and TRBJ2-1; 8 bases map to TRBD2. The J segment lost 4 bases and the V segment lost 4 bases, leaving 13 bases of the junction unmatched. Germline V gene sequence: CDR1 SGHRS, CDR2 YFSETQ. The CDR3 runs to 17 residues. The CDR3 DNA reads as TGCGCCAGCAGCCCTAGCGGGTCTTCCGTTCAATACAATGAGCAGTTCTTC. Translation: CASSPSGSSVQYNEQFF.

The chain has TRBV7-9 and TRBJ1-5; 10 positions match TRBD1. CDR3 length: 16 amino acids. Germline CDR1 SEHNR, CDR2 FQNEAQ (reference sequence). V was clipped by 2 bases and J by 5 bases; unmatched bases: 6. The CDR3 here is CASSLSAGTGDQPQHF. The CDR3 nucleotides read TGTGCCAGCAGCTTATCGGCCGGGACAGGGGATCAGCCCCAGCATTTT.

The chain couples TRBV6-5 to TRBJ1-1; D possibly corresponds to TRBD1 (6 bases). V gave up 5 bases and J gave up 5 bases, with 12 bases separating them. The germline CDR1 and CDR2 sequences are MNHEY and SVGAGI. This CDR3 is 13 amino acids long. The CDR3, as DNA: TGTGCCAGCAGTATAAACAGGGATACTGAAGCTTTCTTT. Protein sequence: CASSINRDTEAFF.

The rearrangement links TRBV11-2 to TRBJ2-2; D may be TRBD2 (5 bases). The CDR3 spans 14 residues. Germline-derived CDR1 and CDR2 are SGHAT and FQNNGV. Trimming removed 5 bases from V and 7 bases from J, with 14 bases in between. CDR3 nucleotides: TGTGCCAGCAGCATTCCAGGTCGGGACGGGGAGCTGTTTTTT. It encodes CASSIPGRDGELFF. Full variable domain (remainder filled in from reference TRBV11-2 and TRBJ2-2): EAGVAQSPRYKIIEKRQSVAFWCNPISGHATLYWYQQILGQGPKLLIQFQNNGVVDDSQLPKDRFSAERLKGVDSTLKIQPAKLEDSAVYLCASSIPGRDGELFFGEGSRLTVL.

The chain employs TRBV5-1 and TRBJ1-1, with 9 bases that match TRBD1. The CDR3 has 16 amino acids. Trimming removed 3 bases from V and 1 base from J; junction bases left unmatched: 7. The germline V gene has CDR1 SGHRS and CDR2 YFSETQ. CDR3 region: CASSWVQGAPNTEAFF. The CDR3, as DNA: TGCGCCAGCAGCTGGGTACAGGGGGCGCCGAACACTGAAGCTTTCTTT.

The chain joins TRBV2 to TRBJ1-1, with a weak D call TRBD1 (6 bases). The germline gives CDR1 SNHLY, CDR2 FYNNEI. The CDR3 is made up of 16 amino acids. V lost 4 bases and J 2 bases, leaving 17 bases between the germline ends. The CDR3 coding sequence is TGTGCCAGCAGTGGGGATTGGGGGGGCATTAACACTGAAGCTTTCTTT. Amino acid sequence: CASSGDWGGINTEAFF.

The V gene is TRBV10-3, the J gene TRBJ1-1, with 7 bases matching TRBD1. Germline V gene sequence: CDR1 ENHRY, CDR2 SYGVKD. CDR3 length: 12 residues. V shed 3 bases, J shed 5 bases, and the junction held 0 bases outside the gene matches. CDR3 amino acids: CAISDRGTEAFF. In DNA form, the CDR3 reads TGTGCCATCAGTGACAGGGGGACTGAAGCTTTCTTT.

The chain is built from TRBV18 and TRBJ1-1, with D unclear. The V gene's germline CDR1 is KGHSH and CDR2 LQKENI. This CDR3 comprises 14 residues. The V and J ends lost 4 bases and 8 bases respectively, with 17 bases between them. CDR3 nucleotide sequence: TGTGCCAGCTCACAAAACAGCGGATCGGAGGAAGCTTTCTTT. Translating it yields CASSQNSGSEEAFF.

This clone has only a few counts. This chain links TRBV27 with TRBJ1-6; D is possibly TRBD1 (6 bases). Germline CDR1 reads MNHEY; CDR2 reads SMNVEV (reference sequence). The V gene lost 6 bases and the J gene lost 5 bases, with 20 bases spanning the gap. The CDR3 extends over 17 amino acids. The CDR3 coding sequence is TGTGCCAGCAGCCGATATTACGGGGCAGGGGATAATTCACCCCTCCACTTT. Amino acid sequence: CASSRYYGAGDNSPLHF.

The V call is TRBV19, the J call TRBJ1-2; the D gene is possibly TRBD1 (5 bases). CDR3 length: 15 amino acids. V lost 5 bases and J lost 3, with 16 bases in between. Per germline, CDR1 LNHDA and CDR2 SQIVND (reference sequence). DNA of the CDR3: TGTGCCAGTAGTCCCGGGGGGAGAAGCGACTATGGCTACACCTTC. As protein: CASSPGGRSDYGYTF.

This chain connects TRBV9 to TRBJ2-1, with TRBD2 matching over 8 bases. CDR1 is SGDLS and CDR2 is YYNGEE in the germline V gene. The ends lost 4 bases at V and 9 bases at J; junction bases unmatched: 15. This CDR3 is built from 16 residues. The CDR3 reads CASSYLAGRGPSEQFF. In DNA form, the CDR3 reads TGTGCCAGCAGCTATTTAGCGGGGAGGGGCCCGAGTGAGCAGTTCTTC.

The rearrangement uses TRBV18 and TRBJ2-5, with TRBD2 identical over 10 bases. Trimming took 2 bases from V and 3 from J; bases not matched to a gene: 6. This CDR3 contains 16 residues. Germline CDR1 KGHSH, CDR2 LQKENI. In DNA form, the CDR3 reads TGTGCCAGCTCACCATGGCGGCTAGCGGGAGAAGAGACCCAGTACTTC. Its translation: CASSPWRLAGEETQYF.

This clone was detected once. The genes are TRBV11-2 and TRBJ2-7, with 10 bases fitting TRBD2. Germline trimming cut 5 bases from V and 5 bases from J; bases unmatched to any gene: 6. The CDR3 is made up of 14 amino acids. Germline V gives CDR1 SGHAT, CDR2 FQNNGV. The CDR3 region is CASSLGTSEDEQYF. CDR3 bases: TGTGCCAGCAGCCTGGGGACTAGCGAGGACGAGCAGTACTTC. Supplemented by reference TRBV11-2 and TRBJ2-7, the full variable domain reads EAGVAQSPRYKIIEKRQSVAFWCNPISGHATLYWYQQILGQGPKLLIQFQNNGVVDDSQLPKDRFSAERLKGVDSTLKIQPAKLEDSAVYLCASSLGTSEDEQYFGPGTRLTVT.

This clone has only one observation. V is TRBV2 and J is TRBJ2-2; D remains ambiguous. The germline gives CDR1 SNHLY, CDR2 FYNNEI. The CDR3 length is 14 residues. V was shortened by 4 bases and J by 1 base, with 7 bases between the two germline ends. As DNA, the CDR3 is TGTGCCAGCAGTGTGTCCCAGAACACCGGGGAGCTGTTTTTT. This sequence encodes CASSVSQNTGELFF.

The chain employs TRBV4-2 and TRBJ1-5, with D hard to call. Germline V gene sequence: CDR1 LGHNA, CDR2 YNFKEQ. This CDR3 comprises 15 residues. V was cut by 7 bases and J by 7 bases, with 20 bases left in between. The CDR3 here is CASTPQVEAGQPQHF. As DNA, the CDR3 is TGTGCCAGCACCCCGCAGGTTGAGGCGGGGCAGCCCCAGCATTTT.

CDR3 amino acids: CASSQVGGLEAFF. The CDR3, as DNA: TGCGCCAGCAGCCAAGTCGGGGGGCTGGAAGCTTTCTTT. The chain is built from TRBV4-1 and TRBJ1-1; possible D gene TRBD1, 6 bases. The CDR3 is 13 amino acids. Germline CDR1 reads MGHRA; CDR2 reads YSYEKL. Trimming left V 1 base short and J 8 bases short, with 11 bases between.

The J gene is TRBJ2-2, the V gene TRBV30, with D perhaps matching TRBD2 (5 bases). Trimming cost V 7 bases and J 4 bases, with 7 bases left between them. The CDR3 is 11 residues long. Germline CDR1 is GTSNPN and CDR2 is SVGIG (reference sequence). CDR3 protein: CASDFTGELFF. CDR3 DNA: TGTGCCTCGGACTTCACCGGGGAGCTGTTTTTT.

The genes are TRBV3-1 (or the pseudogene TRBV3-2) and TRBJ2-4; TRBD2 matches at 11 bases. CDR1 is LGHDT, CDR2 YNNKEL, per germline (reference sequence). The V and J ends lost 6 bases and 1 base, in that order; junction bases with no gene match: 2. The CDR3 runs to 15 residues. CDR3 DNA: TGTGCCAGCAGACCTAGCGGGAGGGCCAAAAACATTCAGTACTTC. Protein: CASRPSGRAKNIQYF.

This chain links TRBV5-4 with TRBJ1-2; 9 bases line up with TRBD1. Germline V gene sequence: CDR1 SGHNT, CDR2 YYREEE (reference sequence). The CDR3 has 16 residues. After removal of 0 bases from V and 7 bases from J, the junction contained 10 bases not matched to a gene. The CDR3 here is CASSLASSGTGSGYTF. CDR3 nucleotide sequence: TGTGCCAGCAGCTTGGCATCCTCGGGGACAGGGAGTGGCTACACCTTC.

The DNA for the CDR3 is TGTGCCAGTAGTCTTTTTGGGGCCCATCAGCCCCAGCATTTT. This gives the protein CASSLFGAHQPQHF. V is TRBV19 and J is TRBJ1-5; tentative D call: TRBD1 (5 bases). CDR1 and CDR2 from the germline V gene are LNHDA and SQIVND (reference sequence). This CDR3 is 14 amino acids long. V was trimmed by 5 bases and J by 5 bases, leaving 13 bases between them.

The chain couples TRBV7-9 to TRBJ2-7; the match to TRBD2 covers 8 bases. Germline V gene sequence: CDR1 SEHNR, CDR2 FQNEAQ (reference sequence). V lost 3 bases and J lost 6; bases outside the gene matches: 7. CDR3 length: 14 residues. DNA for the CDR3: TGTGCCAGCAGCTTCCCGGGGGGGGCTCTCGAGCAGTACTTC. This translates into CASSFPGGALEQYF.

This clone was seen only once. This chain joins TRBV14 and TRBJ2-1; 9 bases align to TRBD2. Germline V lookup: CDR1 SGHDN, CDR2 FVKESK. The CDR3 runs to 15 residues. With 3 bases clipped from V and 8 bases from J, the junction kept 8 bases outside the gene matches. The CDR3 sequence: CASSQIAGVRDEQFF. The CDR3 coding sequence is TGTGCCAGCAGCCAGATAGCGGGAGTGAGGGATGAGCAGTTCTTC. Variable domain in full (rest from reference TRBV14 and TRBJ2-1): EAGVTQFPSHSVIEKGQTVTLRCDPISGHDNLYWYRRVMGKEIKFLLHFVKESKQDESGMPNNRFLAERTGGTYSTLKVQPAELEDSGVYFCASSQIAGVRDEQFFGPGTRLTVL.